The clone carrying this T cell receptor (beta chain) has more than one count but fewer than ten. Its cognate antigen is unknown. These data come from a study of metastatic and nonmetastatic thyroid tumors. The germline CDR1 and CDR2 sequences are LNHDA and SQIVND (reference sequence). V dropped 4 bases and J dropped 11 bases, with 9 bases sitting between them. The CDR3 extends over 11 amino acids. Study observations and caveats: Compared with benign nodules, malignant thyroid tumors were reported to have significantly higher TCR beta diversity in both blood and tumor.

TCRdb re-clonotyped the PCR reads via MiXCR. Among 20,000 to 25,000 clones, 12% were seen once, and the ten largest hold approximately 6.2%. Thyroid surgery had not been preceded by any treatment in any patient. The chain employs TRBV19 and TRBJ1-5; TRBD1 might be the D (5 bases). The sequenced sample consisted of blood. This TCR was sampled from a male donor with papillary thyroid cancer or a benign thyroid nodule (not recorded which). Some clones in this sample may be carry-over from other donors' samples. CDR3 DNA: TGTGCCAGTAGTACGGGGGTGACCCAGCATTTT. Amino acid sequence: CASSTGVTQHF.